The 27 T cell receptor beta chains listed next were all sequenced from one sample in a study of shared clonotypes between healthy human individuals. Repertoires were generated with immunoSEQ multiplex PCR, while TCRdb's copy carries only in-frame clones and drops some. The table includes a few million clones, around nine tenths detected once. Sample: naive CD4+ T cells sorted from blood. Subset described: CD45RA+ positively selected. The origin of the receptors is a man aged 18 to 29 in good health.

The chain recombines TRBV29-1 with TRBJ1-2; 10 nucleotides match TRBD1. V was clipped by 4 bases and J by 7 bases; unmatched bases: 9. This CDR3 is 14 amino acids long. Germline V CDR1 and CDR2: SQVTM, ANQGSEA. The CDR3 coding sequence is TGCAGCGTTGGGGGACAGGGGATTTTAGGTGGCTACACCTTC. As protein: CSVGGQGILGGYTF.

The chain carries TRBV7-2 and TRBJ2-5; D may be TRBD2 (5 bases). Germline V CDR1 and CDR2: SGHTA, FQGNSA. CDR3 length: 14 residues. Trimming removed 4 bases from V and 5 bases from J, with 14 bases in between. The chain's CDR3 is CASSYHPGTETQYF. The CDR3 region has the DNA TGTGCCAGCAGCTACCATCCGGGAACGGAGACCCAGTACTTC.

J is TRBJ1-1 and V is TRBV5-4, with D unresolved. This CDR3 comprises 16 residues. Germline loops: CDR1 SGHNT, CDR2 YYREEE (reference sequence). V was pared by 4 bases and J by 6 bases, with 22 bases between. DNA for the CDR3: TGTGCCAGCAGCGGGAGGACGGGTGGGTCAAACGCTGAAGCTTTCTTT. Encoded protein: CASSGRTGGSNAEAFF.

The genes are TRBV10-3 and TRBJ2-7; D possibly corresponds to TRBD1 (6 bases). The V gene's germline CDR1 is ENHRY and CDR2 SYGVKD. V was clipped by 4 bases and J by 6 bases, with 16 bases between them. The length of the CDR3 is 14 residues. The CDR3: CAISADQGFGEQYF. The CDR3 bases are TGTGCCATCAGTGCGGATCAGGGGTTCGGCGAGCAGTACTTC.

This clone was observed once. The chain carries TRBV5-1 and TRBJ2-5; 8 bases are shared with TRBD2. The trim removed 6 bases at V and 2 bases at J, leaving 9 bases unmatched. Germline V gene sequence: CDR1 SGHRS, CDR2 YFSETQ. CDR3 size: 15 residues. The CDR3 protein is CASTSGLAGQETQYF. For the CDR3, the DNA is TGCGCCAGCACCTCGGGGTTAGCGGGGCAAGAGACCCAGTACTTC.

Worth noting for this clone: The same CDR3 is also encoded by other DNA sequences in this sample. The chain links TRBV30 to TRBJ1-5; D gene ambiguous. The V gene's germline CDR1 is GTSNPN and CDR2 SVGIG (reference sequence). V shed 0 bases and J shed 1 base, with 4 bases lying between them. This CDR3 has 13 amino acids. The CDR3 reads CAWSVSSNQPQHF. The DNA of the CDR3 is TGTGCCTGGAGTGTCTCCAGCAATCAGCCCCAGCATTTT.

Of note for this clone: Other DNA sequences in the same sample also yield this CDR3. The chain has TRBV7-2 and TRBJ1-3; maybe TRBD1 (6 bases). CDR1 is SGHTA, CDR2 FQGNSA, per germline. The V and J ends lost 5 bases and 4 bases respectively, with 9 bases between them. CDR3 size: 13 residues. The CDR3 sequence is CASSPQGGNTIYF. For the CDR3, the DNA is TGTGCCAGCAGCCCACAGGGCGGAAACACCATATATTTT.

The V and J genes are TRBV5-1 and TRBJ1-1, with 7 bases aligning to TRBD1. Germline V gene data show CDR1 as SGHRS and CDR2 as YFSETQ. The CDR3 is 15 amino acids. The V and J ends lost 5 bases and 1 base, in that order; junction bases with no gene match: 8. CDR3: CASSRDRVENTEAFF. The CDR3 DNA reads TGCGCCAGCAGTCGCGACAGGGTAGAGAACACTGAAGCTTTCTTT.

V and J are TRBV30 and TRBJ1-6; 11 positions agree with TRBD1. The CDR3 sequence is 15 residues long. With 4 bases clipped from V and 8 bases from J, the junction kept 7 bases outside the gene matches. Germline CDR1 reads GTSNPN; CDR2 reads SVGIG (reference sequence). This CDR3 is CAWIPGQGGDSPLHF. CDR3 coding DNA: TGTGCCTGGATCCCGGGACAGGGGGGGGATTCACCCCTCCACTTT.

The chain's CDR3 is CASSPKGGQGFYEQYF. For the CDR3, the DNA is TGTGCCAGCAGCCCTAAAGGGGGACAGGGATTCTACGAGCAGTACTTC. The chain uses TRBV7-8 and TRBJ2-7; TRBD1 matches 9 bases. This CDR3 has 16 residues. J was trimmed by 3 bases and V by 5 bases; bases with no gene match: 11. Germline values: CDR1 SGHVS, CDR2 FQNEAQ.

The rearrangement links TRBV14 to TRBJ2-7; 9 bases agree with TRBD2. Germline CDR1 is SGHDN and CDR2 is FVKESK. CDR3 length: 17 residues. The V segment lost 0 bases and the J segment 3 bases; nucleotides outside the gene matches: 9. CDR3 amino acids: CASSQEYGTSLYYEQYF. The CDR3 DNA sequence: TGTGCCAGCAGCCAAGAATACGGGACTAGCCTCTACTACGAGCAGTACTTC. The whole variable domain, filled in from reference TRBV14 and TRBJ2-7, reads EAGVTQFPSHSVIEKGQTVTLRCDPISGHDNLYWYRRVMGKEIKFLLHFVKESKQDESGMPNNRFLAERTGGTYSTLKVQPAELEDSGVYFCASSQEYGTSLYYEQYFGPGTRLTVT.

The rearrangement joins TRBV18 to TRBJ1-4; D not certain. Trimming cost V 1 base and J 0 bases, with 9 bases left between them. Per germline, CDR1 KGHSH and CDR2 LQKENI. The CDR3 has 16 amino acids. The CDR3 reads CASSPLTAPTNEKLFF. As DNA, the CDR3 is TGTGCCAGCTCACCACTAACAGCCCCAACTAATGAAAAACTGTTTTTT.

V is TRBV10-3 and J is TRBJ2-2, with D perhaps TRBD1 or TRBD2 (5 bases each). V was trimmed by 7 bases and J by 4 bases, leaving 10 bases between them. Germline V gives CDR1 ENHRY, CDR2 SYGVKD. The CDR3 has 13 residues. The CDR3 DNA reads as TGTGCCATCACTGGGGGAAGCACCGGGGAGCTGTTTTTT. Translated, it gives CAITGGSTGELFF.

This sequence joins TRBV6-1 and TRBJ2-1; possible D gene TRBD1, 7 bases. The CDR3 totals 15 residues. Trimming pared 6 bases from V and 5 bases from J, leaving 17 bases between. Germline-derived CDR1 and CDR2 are MNHNS and SASEGT. CDR3 sequence (DNA): TGTGCCAGCAGGGAACAGGGGACTGGGAACAATGAGCAGTTCTTC. Its protein is CASREQGTGNNEQFF.

This clone was seen only once. The chain is built from TRBV30 and TRBJ2-3; tentatively, D is TRBD2 (6 bases). Germline V gene data show CDR1 as GTSNPN and CDR2 as SVGIG (reference sequence). This CDR3 has 14 residues. V was pared by 6 bases and J by 1 base, with 14 bases between. The CDR3 bases are TGTGCCTGCTCTGGCGGGATCGGCACAGATACGCAGTATTTT. Protein sequence: CACSGGIGTDTQYF.

The chain carries TRBV23-1 and TRBJ1-5; D is unresolved. TRBV23-1 is an open reading frame whose function is uncertain. This CDR3 has 15 amino acids. Trimming cost V 5 bases and J 1 base, with 12 bases left between them. The CDR3 coding sequence is TGCGCCAGCAGTTTAGGGTCGGCAAGCAATCAGCCCCAGCATTTT. Translation: CASSLGSASNQPQHF.

The table lists this clone with a count of one. The CDR3, as DNA: TGTGCCAGCAGCTTCCCTGGGAGCAACTATGGCTACACCTTC. It encodes CASSFPGSNYGYTF. The chain joins TRBV7-9 to TRBJ1-2; the D is unclear. The CDR3 consists of 14 residues. V lost 3 bases to trimming and J lost 2 bases, with 10 bases between them. Germline values: CDR1 SEHNR, CDR2 FQNEAQ (reference sequence).

This chain links TRBV27 with TRBJ1-1, with TRBD1 identical over 9 bases. V shed 6 bases, J shed 1 base, and the junction held 12 bases outside the gene matches. The germline V gene has CDR1 MNHEY and CDR2 SMNVEV (reference sequence). This CDR3 comprises 17 residues. CDR3 in DNA: TGTGCCAGCAGATTGACAGGGGGTAAGCTTGGGAACACTGAAGCTTTCTTT. Its protein is CASRLTGGKLGNTEAFF.

A word on this clone: Other DNA variants within this sample encode the same CDR3. V and J are TRBV19 and TRBJ1-3; D perhaps matches TRBD1 (6 bases). The CDR3 totals 17 residues. Germline CDR1 and CDR2: LNHDA and SQIVND (reference sequence). With 0 bases removed from V and 0 bases from J, the gap between germline ends came to 12 bases. CDR3 in DNA: TGTGCCAGTAGTATAGATCTGAGGACAGCCTCTGGAAACACCATATATTTT. Amino acid sequence: CASSIDLRTASGNTIYF.

The chain links TRBV28 to TRBJ1-2; 7 bases map to TRBD1. This CDR3 is built from 14 residues. Germline CDR1 and CDR2: MDHEN and SYDVKM. With 4 bases clipped from V and 3 bases from J, the junction kept 5 bases outside the gene matches. CDR3 region: CASSSPDRYYGYTF. CDR3 in DNA: TGTGCCAGCAGTTCCCCGGACAGGTACTATGGCTACACCTTC.

The chain is built from TRBV11-2 and TRBJ1-2; maybe TRBD1 (5 bases). V was clipped by 5 bases and J by 5 bases, with 21 bases between them. There are 16 residues in the CDR3. Germline loops: CDR1 SGHAT, CDR2 FQNNGV. In nucleotides, the CDR3 is TGTGCCAGCAGCCCCGACGCAGGGAGGCGGGGGTATGGCTACACCTTC. This codes for CASSPDAGRRGYGYTF.

The rearrangement joins TRBV4-3 to TRBJ1-6; a possible D gene is TRBD1 (5 bases). The ends were cut back, 3 bases at V and 6 bases at J, with 12 bases in the middle. Germline lookup yields CDR1 LGHNA and CDR2 YSLEER. The CDR3 length is 15 residues. This CDR3 reads CASSQQGSGNSPLHF. For the CDR3, the DNA is TGCGCCAGCAGCCAGCAGGGATCCGGTAATTCACCCCTCCACTTT.

This clone has only one observation. The sample carries other DNA sequences with the same CDR3. The rearrangement joins TRBV4-3 to TRBJ2-2; D unclear. Germline lookup yields CDR1 LGHNA and CDR2 YSLEER. Deletions cut 0 bases from V and 2 bases from J, with 4 bases between. CDR3 length: 14 amino acids. Here the CDR3 reads CASSQEPNTGELFF. Here the CDR3 DNA reads TGCGCCAGCAGCCAAGAACCAAACACCGGGGAGCTGTTTTTT.

This rearrangement joins TRBV28 to TRBJ1-2, with 7 bases identical to TRBD1. CDR1 MDHEN and CDR2 SYDVKM come from the germline V gene. V gave up 4 bases and J gave up 5 bases; unmatched junction bases: 10. The CDR3 sequence is 15 residues long. CDR3 sequence: CASSSPGGPRYGYTF. Written as DNA, the CDR3 is TGTGCCAGCAGTTCCCCAGGGGGTCCTCGATATGGCTACACCTTC.

This chain links TRBV21-1 with TRBJ2-2; no check of the table's D call, TRBD1, against the DNA was made. TRBV21-1 is designated a pseudogene. CDR3 size: 14 residues. The CDR3 coding sequence is TGTGCCAGCAGCTATGAAGCAGGAAGCGGGGAGCTGTTTTTT. Translating gives CASSYEAGSGELFF.

J is TRBJ1-6 and V is TRBV5-1, with 10 bases identical to TRBD1. Germline-derived CDR1 and CDR2 are SGHRS and YFSETQ. The CDR3 is 17 amino acids. V gave up 4 bases and J gave up 7 bases; unmatched junction bases: 11. The CDR3 coding sequence is TGCGCCAGCAGCGCAGACAGGGGGCAGTTAGGAAATTCACCCCTCCACTTT. It specifies CASSADRGQLGNSPLHF.

The chain's CDR3 is CASSPRTGPHTGELFF. In nucleotides, the CDR3 is TGTGCCAGCAGTCCGAGGACAGGTCCCCACACCGGGGAGCTGTTTTTT. The chain links TRBV9 to TRBJ2-2; 7 positions agree with TRBD1. In germline, CDR1 is SGDLS, CDR2 YYNGEE. CDR3 length equals 16 residues. After removal of 5 bases from V and 3 bases from J, the junction contained 10 bases not matched to a gene.